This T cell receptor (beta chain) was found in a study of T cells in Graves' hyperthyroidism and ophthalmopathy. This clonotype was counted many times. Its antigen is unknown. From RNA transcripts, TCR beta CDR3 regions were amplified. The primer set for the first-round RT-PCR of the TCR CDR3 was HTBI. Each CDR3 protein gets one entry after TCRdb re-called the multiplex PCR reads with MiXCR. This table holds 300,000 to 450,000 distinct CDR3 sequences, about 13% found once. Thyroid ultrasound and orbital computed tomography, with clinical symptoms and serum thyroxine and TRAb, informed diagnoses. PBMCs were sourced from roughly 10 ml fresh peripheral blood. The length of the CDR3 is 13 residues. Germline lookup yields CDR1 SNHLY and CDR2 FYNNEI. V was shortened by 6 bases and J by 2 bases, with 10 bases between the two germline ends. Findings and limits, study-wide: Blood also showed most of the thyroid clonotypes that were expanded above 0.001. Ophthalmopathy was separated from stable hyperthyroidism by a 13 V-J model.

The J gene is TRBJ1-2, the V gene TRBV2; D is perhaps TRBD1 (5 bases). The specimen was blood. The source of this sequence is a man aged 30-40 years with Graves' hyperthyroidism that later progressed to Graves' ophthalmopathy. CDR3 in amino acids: CASSGTGNYGYTF. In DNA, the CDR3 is TGTGCCAGCAGCGGAACAGGAAACTATGGCTACACCTTC. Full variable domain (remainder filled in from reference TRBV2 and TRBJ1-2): EPEVTQTPSHQVTQMGQEVILRCVPISNHLYFYWYRQILGQKVEFLVSFYNNEISEKSEIFDDQFSVERPDGSNFTLKIRSTKLEDSAMYFCASSGTGNYGYTFGSGTRLTVV.